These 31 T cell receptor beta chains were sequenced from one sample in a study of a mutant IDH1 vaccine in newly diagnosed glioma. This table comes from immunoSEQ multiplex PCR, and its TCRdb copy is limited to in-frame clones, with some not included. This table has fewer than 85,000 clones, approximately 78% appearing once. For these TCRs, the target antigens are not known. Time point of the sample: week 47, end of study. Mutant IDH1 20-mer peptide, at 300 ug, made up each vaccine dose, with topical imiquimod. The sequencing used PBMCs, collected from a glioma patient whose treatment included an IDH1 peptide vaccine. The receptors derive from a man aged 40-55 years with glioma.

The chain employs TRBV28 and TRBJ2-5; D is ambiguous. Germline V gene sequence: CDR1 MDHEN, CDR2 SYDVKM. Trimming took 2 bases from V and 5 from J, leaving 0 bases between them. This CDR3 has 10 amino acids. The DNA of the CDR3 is TGTGCCAGCAGTTTAGAGACCCAGTACTTC. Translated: CASSLETQYF.

The CDR3 DNA reads as TGTGCCGGCGGACTGGGGCAGGGGAACACCGGGGAGCTGTTTTTT. This encodes CAGGLGQGNTGELFF. The chain carries TRBV7-6 and TRBJ2-2; D is tentatively TRBD1 or TRBD2 (5 bases each). Germline V gene lookup returns CDR1 SGHVS and CDR2 FNYEAQ. The CDR3 is 15 amino acids. V was clipped by 11 bases and J by 1 base, with 17 bases between them. Looking up the rest from reference TRBV7-6 and TRBJ2-2 gives the full variable domain: GAGVSQSPRYKVTKRGQDVALRCDPISGHVSLYWYRQALGQGPEFLTYFNYEAQQDKSGLPNDRFSAERPEGSISTLTIQRTEQRDSAMYRCAGGLGQGNTGELFFGEGSRLTVL.

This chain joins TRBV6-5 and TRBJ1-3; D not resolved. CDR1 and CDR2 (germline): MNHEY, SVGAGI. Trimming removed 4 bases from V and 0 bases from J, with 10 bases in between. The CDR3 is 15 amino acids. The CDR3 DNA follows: TGTGCCAGCAGTTTCCGGACTAACTCTGGAAACACCATATATTTT. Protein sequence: CASSFRTNSGNTIYF.

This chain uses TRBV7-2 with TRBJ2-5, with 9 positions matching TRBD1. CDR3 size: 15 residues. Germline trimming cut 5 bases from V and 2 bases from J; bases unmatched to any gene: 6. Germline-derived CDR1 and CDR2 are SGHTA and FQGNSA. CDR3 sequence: CASSRWTGVQETQYF. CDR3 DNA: TGTGCCAGCAGCAGGTGGACAGGGGTACAAGAGACCCAGTACTTC.

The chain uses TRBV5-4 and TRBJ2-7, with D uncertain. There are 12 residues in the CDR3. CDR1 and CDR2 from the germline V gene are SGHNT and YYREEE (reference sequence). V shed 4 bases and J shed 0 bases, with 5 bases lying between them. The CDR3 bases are TGTGCCAGCAGCGTTAGCTCCTACGAGCAGTACTTC. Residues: CASSVSSYEQYF.

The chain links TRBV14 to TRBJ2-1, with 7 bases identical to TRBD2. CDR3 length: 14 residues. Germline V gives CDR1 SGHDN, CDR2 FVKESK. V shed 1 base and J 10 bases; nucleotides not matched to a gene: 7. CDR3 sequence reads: CASSQASPGGEQFF. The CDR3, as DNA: TGTGCCAGCAGCCAAGCCTCTCCGGGGGGAGAGCAGTTCTTC.

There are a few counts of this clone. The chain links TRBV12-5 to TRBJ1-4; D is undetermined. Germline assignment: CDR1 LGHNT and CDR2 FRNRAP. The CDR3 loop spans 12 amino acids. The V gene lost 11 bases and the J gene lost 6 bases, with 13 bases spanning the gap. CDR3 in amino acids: CAVQRADEKLFF. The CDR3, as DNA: TGTGCTGTGCAAAGGGCCGATGAAAAACTGTTTTTT.

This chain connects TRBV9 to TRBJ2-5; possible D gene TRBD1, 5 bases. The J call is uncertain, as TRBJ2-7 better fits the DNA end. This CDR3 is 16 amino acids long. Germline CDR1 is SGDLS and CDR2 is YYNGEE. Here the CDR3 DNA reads TGTGCCAGCAGCGTAGGGCAGGGCCAGCAAAGCTACGAGCAGTACTTC. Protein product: CASSVGQGQQSYEQYF.

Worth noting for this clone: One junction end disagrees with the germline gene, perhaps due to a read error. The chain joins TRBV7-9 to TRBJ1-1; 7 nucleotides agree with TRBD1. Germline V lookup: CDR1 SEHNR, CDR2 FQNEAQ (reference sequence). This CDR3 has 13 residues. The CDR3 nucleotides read TGTGCCAGCAGCCTTACAGGGGATACTGGAGCTTTCTTT. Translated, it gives CASSLTGDTGAFF.

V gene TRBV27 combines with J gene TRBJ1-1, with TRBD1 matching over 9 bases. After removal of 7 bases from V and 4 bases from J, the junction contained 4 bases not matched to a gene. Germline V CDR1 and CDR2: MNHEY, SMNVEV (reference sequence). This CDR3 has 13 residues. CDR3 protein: CASKPDRGTEAFF. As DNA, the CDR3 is TGTGCCAGCAAACCGGACAGGGGCACTGAAGCTTTCTTT.

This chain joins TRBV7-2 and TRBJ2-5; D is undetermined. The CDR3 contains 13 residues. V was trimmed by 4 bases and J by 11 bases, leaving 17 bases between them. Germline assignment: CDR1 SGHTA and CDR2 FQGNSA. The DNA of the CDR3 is TGTGCCAGCAGCTCCCTGTCCCAAATTGAGCAGTACTTC. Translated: CASSSLSQIEQYF.

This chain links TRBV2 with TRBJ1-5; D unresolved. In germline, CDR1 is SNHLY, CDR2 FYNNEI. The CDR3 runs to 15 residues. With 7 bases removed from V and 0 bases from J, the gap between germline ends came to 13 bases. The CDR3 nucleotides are TGTGCCAGCAATCTTCAGGAACATAGCAATCAGCCCCAGCATTTT. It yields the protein CASNLQEHSNQPQHF. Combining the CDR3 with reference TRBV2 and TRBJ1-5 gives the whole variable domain EPEVTQTPSHQVTQMGQEVILRCVPISNHLYFYWYRQILGQKVEFLVSFYNNEISEKSEIFDDQFSVERPDGSNFTLKIRSTKLEDSAMYFCASNLQEHSNQPQHFGDGTRLSIL.

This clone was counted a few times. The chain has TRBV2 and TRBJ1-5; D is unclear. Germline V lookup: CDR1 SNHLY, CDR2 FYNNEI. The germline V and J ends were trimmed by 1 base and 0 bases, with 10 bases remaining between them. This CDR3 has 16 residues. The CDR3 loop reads CASSEVQSYSNQPQHF. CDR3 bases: TGTGCCAGCAGTGAAGTACAGTCTTATAGCAATCAGCCCCAGCATTTT. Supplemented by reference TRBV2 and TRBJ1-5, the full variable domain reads EPEVTQTPSHQVTQMGQEVILRCVPISNHLYFYWYRQILGQKVEFLVSFYNNEISEKSEIFDDQFSVERPDGSNFTLKIRSTKLEDSAMYFCASSEVQSYSNQPQHFGDGTRLSIL.

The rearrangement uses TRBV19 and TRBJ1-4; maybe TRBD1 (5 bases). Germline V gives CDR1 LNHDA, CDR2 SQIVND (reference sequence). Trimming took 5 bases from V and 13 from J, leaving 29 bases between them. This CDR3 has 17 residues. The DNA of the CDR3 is TGTGCCAGTAGTGTCGGACACCCGATTTTGAAGATGGATAGACTGTTTTTT. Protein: CASSVGHPILKMDRLFF. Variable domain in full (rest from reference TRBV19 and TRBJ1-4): DGGITQSPKYLFRKEGQNVTLSCEQNLNHDAMYWYRQDPGQGLRLIYYSQIVNDFQKGDIAEGYSVSREKKESFPLTVTSAQKNPTAFYLCASSVGHPILKMDRLFFGSGTQLSVL.

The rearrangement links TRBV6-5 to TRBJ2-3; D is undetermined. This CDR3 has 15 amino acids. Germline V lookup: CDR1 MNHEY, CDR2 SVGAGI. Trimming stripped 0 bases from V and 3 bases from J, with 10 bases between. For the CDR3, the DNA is TGTGCCAGCAGTTACTCGATTGGAGCGACAGATACGCAGTATTTT. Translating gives CASSYSIGATDTQYF.

In nucleotides, the CDR3 is TGTGCCAGCAGGGGGACTAGCGGGGTGTACGAGCAGTACTTC. Encoded protein: CASRGTSGVYEQYF. The J gene is TRBJ2-5, the V gene TRBV2; 13 bases are a match to TRBD2. TRBJ2-7 matches the DNA end more closely, so the J call is doubtful. This CDR3 has 14 amino acids. From germline, CDR1 is SNHLY and CDR2 FYNNEI.

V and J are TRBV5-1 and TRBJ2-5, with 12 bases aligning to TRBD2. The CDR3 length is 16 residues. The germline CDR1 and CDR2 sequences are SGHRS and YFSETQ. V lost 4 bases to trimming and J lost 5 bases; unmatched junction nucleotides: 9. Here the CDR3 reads CASSIPRLAGVETQYF. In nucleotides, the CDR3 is TGCGCCAGCAGCATCCCCCGACTAGCGGGAGTGGAGACCCAGTACTTC.

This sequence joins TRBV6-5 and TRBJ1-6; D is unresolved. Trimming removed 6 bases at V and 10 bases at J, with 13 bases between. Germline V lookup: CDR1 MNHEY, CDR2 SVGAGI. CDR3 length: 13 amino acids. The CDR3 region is CASSGRESSPLHF. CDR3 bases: TGTGCCAGCAGCGGACGGGAAAGCTCACCCCTCCACTTT.

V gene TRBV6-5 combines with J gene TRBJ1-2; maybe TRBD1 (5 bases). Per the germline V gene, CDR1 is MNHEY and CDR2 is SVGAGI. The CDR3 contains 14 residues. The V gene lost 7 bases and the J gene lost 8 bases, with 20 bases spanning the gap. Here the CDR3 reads CASTYGGPRGGYTF. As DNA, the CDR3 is TGTGCCAGCACCTACGGAGGTCCCCGGGGGGGCTACACCTTC.

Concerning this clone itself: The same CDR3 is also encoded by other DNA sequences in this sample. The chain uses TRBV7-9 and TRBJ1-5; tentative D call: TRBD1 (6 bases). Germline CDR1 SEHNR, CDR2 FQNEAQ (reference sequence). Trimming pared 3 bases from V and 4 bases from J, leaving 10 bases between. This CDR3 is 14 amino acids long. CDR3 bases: TGTGCCAGCAGCTTGGACAGCACTAATCAGCCCCAGCATTTT. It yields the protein CASSLDSTNQPQHF.

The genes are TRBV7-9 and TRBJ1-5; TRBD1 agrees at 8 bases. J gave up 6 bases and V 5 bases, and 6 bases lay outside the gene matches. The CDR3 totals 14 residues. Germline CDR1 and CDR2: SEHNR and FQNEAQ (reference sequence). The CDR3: CASSSRGRGQPQHF. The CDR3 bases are TGTGCCAGCAGCAGCAGGGGGCGAGGTCAGCCCCAGCATTTT. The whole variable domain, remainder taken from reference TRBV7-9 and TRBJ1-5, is DTGVSQNPRHKITKRGQNVTFRCDPISEHNRLYWYRQTLGQGPEFLTYFQNEAQLEKSRLLSDRFSAERPKGSFSTLEIQRTEQGDSAMYLCASSSRGRGQPQHFGDGTRLSIL.

The CDR3: CASSLGEMNIQYF. In DNA, the CDR3 is TGTGCCAGCAGCTTAGGCGAGATGAACATTCAGTACTTC. The chain carries TRBV7-2 and TRBJ2-4; no reliable D call. Germline CDR1 is SGHTA and CDR2 is FQGNSA. The CDR3 covers 13 residues. Trimming took 1 base from V and 7 from J, leaving 8 bases between them.

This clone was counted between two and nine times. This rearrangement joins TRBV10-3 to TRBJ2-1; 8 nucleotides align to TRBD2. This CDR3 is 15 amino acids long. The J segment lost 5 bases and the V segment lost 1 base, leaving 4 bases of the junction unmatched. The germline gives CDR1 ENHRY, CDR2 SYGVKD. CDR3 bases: TGTGCCATCAGTGAGTGGCGGGGGGCCAACAATGAGCAGTTCTTC. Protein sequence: CAISEWRGANNEQFF.

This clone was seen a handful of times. The CDR3 reads CASSMGQYQETQYF. In DNA, the CDR3 is TGTGCCAGTAGTATGGGACAGTACCAAGAGACCCAGTACTTC. This chain links TRBV19 with TRBJ2-5, with 7 bases identical to TRBD1. The CDR3 totals 14 residues. Unmatched junction bases numbered 1, after V lost 3 bases and J lost 0 bases. The germline V gene has CDR1 LNHDA and CDR2 SQIVND (reference sequence).

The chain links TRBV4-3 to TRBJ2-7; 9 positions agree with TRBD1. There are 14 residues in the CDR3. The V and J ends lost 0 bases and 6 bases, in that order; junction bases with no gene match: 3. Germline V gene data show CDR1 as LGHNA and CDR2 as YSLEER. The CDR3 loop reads CASSQEVQGAEQYF. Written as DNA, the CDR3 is TGCGCCAGCAGCCAAGAGGTACAGGGGGCCGAGCAGTACTTC.

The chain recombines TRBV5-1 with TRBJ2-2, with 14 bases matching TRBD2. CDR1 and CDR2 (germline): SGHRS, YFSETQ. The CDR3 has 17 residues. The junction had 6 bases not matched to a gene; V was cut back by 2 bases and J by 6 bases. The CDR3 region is CASSLKGLAGVPGELFF. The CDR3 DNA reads TGCGCCAGCAGCTTAAAGGGACTAGCGGGAGTCCCCGGGGAGCTGTTTTTT. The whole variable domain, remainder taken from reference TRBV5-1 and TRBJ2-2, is KAGVTQTPRYLIKTRGQQVTLSCSPISGHRSVSWYQQTPGQGLQFLFEYFSETQRNKGNFPGRFSGRQFSNSRSEMNVSTLELGDSALYLCASSLKGLAGVPGELFFGEGSRLTVL.

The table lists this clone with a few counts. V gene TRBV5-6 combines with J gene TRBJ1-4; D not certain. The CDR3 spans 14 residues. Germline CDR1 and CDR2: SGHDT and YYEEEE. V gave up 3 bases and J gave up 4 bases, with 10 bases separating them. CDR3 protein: CASSSRRLNEKLFF. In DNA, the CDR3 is TGTGCCAGCAGCTCCAGGAGACTTAATGAAAAACTGTTTTTT.

The CDR3 loop is CASSLERDRGSYTF. The CDR3, as DNA: TGTGCCAGCAGCTTAGAGCGGGACAGGGGAAGCTACACCTTC. The V call is TRBV11-2, the J call TRBJ1-2; 10 nucleotides line up with TRBD1. In germline, CDR1 is SGHAT, CDR2 FQNNGV. This CDR3 region has 14 residues. V trimming: 0 bases; J trimming: 9 bases; junction bases outside the gene matches: 4.

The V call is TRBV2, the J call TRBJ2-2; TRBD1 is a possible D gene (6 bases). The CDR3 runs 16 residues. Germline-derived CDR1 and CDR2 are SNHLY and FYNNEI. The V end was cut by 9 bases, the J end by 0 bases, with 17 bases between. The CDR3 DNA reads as TGTGCCAGTAACGTACCGGGACAATCGAACACCGGGGAGCTGTTTTTT. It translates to CASNVPGQSNTGELFF.

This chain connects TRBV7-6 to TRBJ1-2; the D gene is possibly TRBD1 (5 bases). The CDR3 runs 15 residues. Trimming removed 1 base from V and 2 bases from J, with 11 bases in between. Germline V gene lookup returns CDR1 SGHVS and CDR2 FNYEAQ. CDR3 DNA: TGTGCCAGCAGCTTAGATGCAGGGCCCAACTATGGCTACACCTTC. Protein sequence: CASSLDAGPNYGYTF.

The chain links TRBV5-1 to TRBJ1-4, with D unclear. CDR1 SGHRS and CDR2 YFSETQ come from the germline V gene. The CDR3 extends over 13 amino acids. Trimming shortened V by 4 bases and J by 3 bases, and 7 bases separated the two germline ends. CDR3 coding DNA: TGCGCCAGCAGCGCCGGATCTAATGAAAAACTGTTTTTT. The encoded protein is CASSAGSNEKLFF.